This T cell receptor (beta chain) was captured in a study of T cell repertoires in cytomegalovirus infection (dated by TCRdb to between 2018 and 2020). Context from the whole study: The peptide stimulations were aimed at well-studied HLA-B-restricted epitopes as well as recently identified HLA-C-restricted CMV epitopes, whose presentation resists viral immunomodulation. Donor HLA type was relevant to the analysis, because carriage of CMV infection together with the matching HLA type was indicated by public TCR beta signatures. Broader findings and caveats from the paper: In both this cohort and an independent roughly 350-donor cohort, the cumulative frequency of public TCR beta family members distinguished carriers of CMV infection plus the relevant HLA type. The ex vivo response was dominated by HLA-C-restricted CMV-specific TCR beta clonotypes, and the single most frequent clonotype in two of eight donors was supplied by these HLA-C-restricted clonotypes.

With respect to this clonotype: Its antigen remains undetermined. Base qualities are missing; no much larger clone stands one base away.

The instrument given in TCRdb is Illumina HiSeq 1500. TCRdb's own reprocessing of the public reads used fastp at Q25 and MiXCR and kept productive beta chains. A single entry per CDR3 protein holds the most common genes and DNA from its merged rows. This sample lists approximately 730,000 distinct CDR3 sequences; approximately 32% were detected once. Jointly, the top ten make up 13% of the sample. Reading the label with the study, this specimen's treatment or condition is: in vitro stimulation with specific CMV peptide epitopes to enrich CMV-specific T cells. Per the germline V gene (reference sequence), PRHDT is the CDR1 and FYEKMQ is the CDR2. CDR3 length: 15 amino acids, cysteine to phenylalanine. The DNA shown is the 45-base CDR3, in frame from base 1. A distance of 16 bases separates the germline ends of V and J, which lose 5 bases and 2 bases respectively.

Rearrangement joined TRBV13 to TRBJ2-7; the D element could tentatively be TRBD1 or TRBD2, as 6 bases agree for each. This TCR was sampled from a human donor in good health (CMV status not recorded). Some clones in this sample may be carry-over from other donors' samples. Sequencing used cultured CD8+ T cells from PBMCs, obtained from culture after CMV antigen stimulation. The DNA is as follows: TGTGCCAGCAGCCCCCCGGGGGCGGCGGCCTACGAGCAGTACTTC. Translated, it reads CASSPPGAAAYEQYF.